This TCR beta chain stems from a study of T cell responses to AZD1222 COVID-19 vaccine. Overall study results and limits: Clonal diversity may have been underestimated, and the donors were mostly white British, with more females than males. After two AZD1222 doses, spike-specific TCR breadth and depth rose versus day 0. The study found vaccine-associated CD4 TCRs spanning spike, dominant at 160-218 and 743-854.

Points on this clone: As yet, its antigen is unknown.

Profiling relied on immunoSEQ multiplex PCR, and the TCRdb table lists in-frame clones only, not all of them. This table holds about 76,000 clones, around nine tenths found once. Sequencing was performed on peripheral blood, taken on day 0 of AZD1222 vaccination. This TCR derives from an adult in good health.

DNA of the CDR3: TGTGCCTGGAGTGTACGGCTGGGGCTAGCGGGAACCTACGAGCAGTACTTC. The encoded protein is CAWSVRLGLAGTYEQYF. The genes are TRBV30 and TRBJ2-7, with 9 bases aligning to TRBD2. CDR1 GTSNPN and CDR2 SVGIG come from the germline V gene (reference sequence). This CDR3 spans 17 amino acids. The V gene end was trimmed by 0 bases and the J gene end by 2 bases; junction bases not matched to a gene: 11.